Included here is one TCR beta chain sequence, with context. Its antigen remains unknown. The data stem from a study of early T cells in non-severe SARS-CoV-2 infection. Study overall: From unsorted whole blood, bulk RNA was sequenced, and the chains remained unpaired.

Overall study findings and caveats: Anti-spike CD8 responses were favored in VDJdb matching, and private and CD4 specificities were missed.

Trimming removed 1 base at V and 11 bases at J, with 15 bases between. From germline, CDR1 is SGHRS and CDR2 YFSETQ. This CDR3 spans 13 amino acids. Attachment of unique molecular identifiers to individual cDNA molecules was performed. TCRdb used MiXCR to reprocess the 5' RACE reads, holding one entry per CDR3 protein. Among around 44,000 distinct CDR3 sequences listed, about 9.2% were seen once. This clonotype was sampled from an adult who was a healthcare worker with PCR-confirmed SARS-CoV-2 infection or an uninfected control (not recorded which). The rearrangement links TRBV5-1 to TRBJ1-1; D is unclear. Material for sequencing was whole blood. The CDR3 region is CASSLSAPTRAFF. CDR3 nucleotide sequence: TGCGCCAGCAGCTTGTCGGCGCCAACTCGCGCTTTCTTT.